Listed here is a single T cell receptor (beta chain). The data originate from a study of radiation and T cells in renal cell carcinoma. The time point denotes: blood 4 weeks post-SBRT, at nephrectomy. Stated treatment: 15 Gy SBRT to primary tumor, nephrectomy 4 weeks later. Generated by immunoSEQ multiplex PCR, the TCRdb table keeps only in-frame clones and is missing some. The repertoire holds around 140,000 clones, with approximately 86% as singletons. V dropped 5 bases and J dropped 0 bases, with 11 bases sitting between them. CDR1 and CDR2 from the germline V gene are SEHNR and FQNEAQ (reference sequence). The CDR3 has 15 residues.

Specimen: blood, collected from a patient whose treatment included radiotherapy and nephrectomy. The genes are TRBV7-9 and TRBJ2-4; unclear D gene. This sequence was found in a woman between 50 and 59 years old with renal cell carcinoma. The CDR3 loop reads CASSVDTLAKNIQYF. The CDR3 bases are TGTGCCAGCAGCGTAGACACCCTAGCCAAAAACATTCAGTACTTC.